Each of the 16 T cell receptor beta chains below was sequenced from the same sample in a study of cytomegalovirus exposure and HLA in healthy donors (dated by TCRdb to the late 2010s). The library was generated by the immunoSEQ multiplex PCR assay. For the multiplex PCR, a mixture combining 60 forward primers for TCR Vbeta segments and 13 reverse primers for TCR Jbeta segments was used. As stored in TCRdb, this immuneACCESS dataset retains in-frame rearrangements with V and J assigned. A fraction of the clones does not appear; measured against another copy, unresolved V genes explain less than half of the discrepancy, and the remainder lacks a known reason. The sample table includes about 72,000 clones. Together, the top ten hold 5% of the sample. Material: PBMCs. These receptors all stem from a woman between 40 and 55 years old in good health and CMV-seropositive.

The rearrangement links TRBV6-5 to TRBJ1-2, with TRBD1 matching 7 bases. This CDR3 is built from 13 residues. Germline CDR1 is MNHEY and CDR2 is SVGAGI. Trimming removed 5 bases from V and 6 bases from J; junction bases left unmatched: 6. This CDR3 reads CASSRFDRDGYTF. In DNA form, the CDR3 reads TGTGCCAGCAGTCGTTTTGACAGGGATGGCTACACCTTC.

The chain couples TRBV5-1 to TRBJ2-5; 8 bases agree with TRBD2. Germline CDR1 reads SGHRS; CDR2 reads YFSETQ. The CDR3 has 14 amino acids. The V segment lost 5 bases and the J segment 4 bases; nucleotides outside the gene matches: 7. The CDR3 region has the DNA TGCGCCAGCAGTTCACGGGGGGGCGTAGAGACCCAGTACTTC. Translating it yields CASSSRGGVETQYF.

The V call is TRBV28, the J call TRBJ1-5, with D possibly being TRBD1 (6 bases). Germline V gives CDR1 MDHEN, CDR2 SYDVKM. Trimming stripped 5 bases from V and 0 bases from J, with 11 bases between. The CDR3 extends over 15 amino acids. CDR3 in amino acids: CASSPGTPSNQPQHF. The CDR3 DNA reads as TGTGCCAGCAGTCCCGGGACACCTAGCAATCAGCCCCAGCATTTT.

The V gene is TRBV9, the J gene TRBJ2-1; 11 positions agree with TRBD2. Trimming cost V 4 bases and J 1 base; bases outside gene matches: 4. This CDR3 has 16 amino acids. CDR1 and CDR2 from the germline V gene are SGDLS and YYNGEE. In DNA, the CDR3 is TGTGCCAGCAGCCTACTAGCGGGAGTATCCTACAATGAGCAGTTCTTC. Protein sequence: CASSLLAGVSYNEQFF. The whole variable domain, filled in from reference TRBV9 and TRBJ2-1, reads DSGVTQTPKHLITATGQRVTLRCSPRSGDLSVYWYQQSLDQGLQFLIQYYNGEERAKGNILERFSAQQFPDLHSELNLSSLELGDSALYFCASSLLAGVSYNEQFFGPGTRLTVL.

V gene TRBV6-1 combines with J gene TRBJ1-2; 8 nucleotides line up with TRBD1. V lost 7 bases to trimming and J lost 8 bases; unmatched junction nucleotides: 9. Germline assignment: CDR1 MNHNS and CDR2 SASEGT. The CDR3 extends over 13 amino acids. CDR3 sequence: CASKITGGIGYTF. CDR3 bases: TGTGCCAGCAAAATAACAGGGGGAATCGGCTACACCTTC.

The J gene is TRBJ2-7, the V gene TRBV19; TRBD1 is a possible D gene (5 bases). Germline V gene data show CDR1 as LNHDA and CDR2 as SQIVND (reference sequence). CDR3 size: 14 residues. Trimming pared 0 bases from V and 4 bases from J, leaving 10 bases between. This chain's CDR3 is CASSIDRAGYEQYF. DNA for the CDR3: TGTGCCAGTAGTATAGACAGGGCTGGGTACGAGCAGTACTTC. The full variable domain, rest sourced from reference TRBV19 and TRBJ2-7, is DGGITQSPKYLFRKEGQNVTLSCEQNLNHDAMYWYRQDPGQGLRLIYYSQIVNDFQKGDIAEGYSVSREKKESFPLTVTSAQKNPTAFYLCASSIDRAGYEQYFGPGTRLTVT.

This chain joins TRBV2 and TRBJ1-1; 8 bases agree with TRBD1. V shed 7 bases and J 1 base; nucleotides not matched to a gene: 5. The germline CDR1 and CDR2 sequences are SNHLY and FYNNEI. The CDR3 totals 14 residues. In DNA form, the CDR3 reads TGTGCCAGCACGATGACAGGGGAGAACACTGAAGCTTTCTTT. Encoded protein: CASTMTGENTEAFF.

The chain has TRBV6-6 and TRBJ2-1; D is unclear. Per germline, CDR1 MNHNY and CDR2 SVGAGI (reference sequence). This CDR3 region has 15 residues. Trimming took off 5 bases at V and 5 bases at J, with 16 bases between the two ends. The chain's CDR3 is CASSPSIFTDNEQFF. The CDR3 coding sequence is TGTGCCAGCAGTCCCTCCATCTTCACGGACAATGAGCAGTTCTTC.

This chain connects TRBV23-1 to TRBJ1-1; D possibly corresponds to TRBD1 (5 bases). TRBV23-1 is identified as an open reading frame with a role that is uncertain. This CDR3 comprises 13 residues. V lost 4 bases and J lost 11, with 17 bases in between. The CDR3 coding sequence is TGCGCCAGCAGTCGACTGGGGGGGACGGGGGCTTTCTTT. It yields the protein CASSRLGGTGAFF.

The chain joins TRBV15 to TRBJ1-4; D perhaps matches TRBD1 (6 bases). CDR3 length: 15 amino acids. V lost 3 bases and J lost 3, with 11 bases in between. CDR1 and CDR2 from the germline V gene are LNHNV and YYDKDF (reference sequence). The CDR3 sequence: CATSRFPGANEKLFF. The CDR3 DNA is TGTGCCACCAGCAGGTTCCCAGGGGCTAATGAAAAACTGTTTTTT.

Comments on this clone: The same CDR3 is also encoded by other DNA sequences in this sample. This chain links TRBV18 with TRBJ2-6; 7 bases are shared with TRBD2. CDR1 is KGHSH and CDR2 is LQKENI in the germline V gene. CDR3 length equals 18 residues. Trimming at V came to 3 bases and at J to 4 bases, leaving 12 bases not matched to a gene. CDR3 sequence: CASSPPTSRASGANVLTF. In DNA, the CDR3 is TGTGCCAGCTCACCCCCGACTAGCCGGGCATCAGGGGCCAACGTCCTGACTTTC.

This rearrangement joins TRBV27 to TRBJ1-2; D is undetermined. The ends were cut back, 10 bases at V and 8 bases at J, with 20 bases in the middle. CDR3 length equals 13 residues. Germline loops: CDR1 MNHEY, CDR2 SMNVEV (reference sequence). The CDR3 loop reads CATKQTSYGGYTF. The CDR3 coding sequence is TGTGCCACCAAACAGACATCCTATGGAGGCTACACCTTC.

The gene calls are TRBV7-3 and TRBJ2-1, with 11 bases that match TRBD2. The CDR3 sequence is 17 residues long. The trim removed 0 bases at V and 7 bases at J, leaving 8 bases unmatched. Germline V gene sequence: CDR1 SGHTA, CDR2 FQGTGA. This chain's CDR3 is CASSLTSTSGRRNEQFF. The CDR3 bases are TGTGCCAGCAGCTTAACGTCTACTAGCGGGAGAAGAAATGAGCAGTTCTTC.

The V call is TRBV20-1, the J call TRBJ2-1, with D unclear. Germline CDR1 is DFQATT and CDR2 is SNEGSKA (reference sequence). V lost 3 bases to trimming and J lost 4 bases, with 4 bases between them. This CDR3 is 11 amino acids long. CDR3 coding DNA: TGCAGTGCTAGCCTTTACAATGAGCAGTTCTTC. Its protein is CSASLYNEQFF.

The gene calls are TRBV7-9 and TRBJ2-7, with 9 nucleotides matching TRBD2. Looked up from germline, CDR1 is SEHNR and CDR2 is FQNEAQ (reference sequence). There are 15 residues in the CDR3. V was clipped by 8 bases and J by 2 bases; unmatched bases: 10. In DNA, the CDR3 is TGTGCCAGCGCTAGCGGGATCATCCGAACCTACGAGCAGTACTTC. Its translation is CASASGIIRTYEQYF. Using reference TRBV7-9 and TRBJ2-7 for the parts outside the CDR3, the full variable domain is DTGVSQNPRHKITKRGQNVTFRCDPISEHNRLYWYRQTLGQGPEFLTYFQNEAQLEKSRLLSDRFSAERPKGSFSTLEIQRTEQGDSAMYLCASASGIIRTYEQYFGPGTRLTVT.

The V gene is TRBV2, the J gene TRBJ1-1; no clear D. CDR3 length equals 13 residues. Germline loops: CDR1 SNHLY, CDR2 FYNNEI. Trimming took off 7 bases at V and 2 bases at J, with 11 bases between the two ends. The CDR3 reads CASINSGNTEAFF. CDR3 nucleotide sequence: TGTGCCAGCATTAACAGCGGTAACACTGAAGCTTTCTTT.